The text below deals with one T cell receptor beta chain. The entry originates in a study of cytomegalovirus exposure and HLA in healthy donors. 13 Jbeta primers and 60 Vbeta primers were used for the PCR. TCRdb's table, derived via immunoSEQ multiplex PCR, lists solely in-frame clones and lacks some. The sample lists about 240,000 clones; 75% to 85% were seen once. The CDR3 has 14 residues. The trim removed 7 bases at V and 1 base at J, leaving 7 bases unmatched. The germline V gene has CDR1 SEHNR and CDR2 FQNEAQ (reference sequence). The TCR sequence derives from a woman in her sixties or seventies in good health and CMV-seropositive. J is TRBJ2-7 and V is TRBV7-9; TRBD2 aligns across 7 bases. Input material: PBMCs. DNA of the CDR3: TGTGCCAGCACCCCAGCGGGATTGTCCTACGAGCAGTACTTC. It encodes CASTPAGLSYEQYF.